The 15 T cell receptor beta chains listed next were all sequenced from one sample in a study of blood T cells in healthy people across ages (dated by TCRdb to 2013 to 2016). The library came from 5' RACE. The sequencer was an Illumina HiSeq 2500. A second PCR of about 6 to 11 cycles was run with a J-beta primer mix and a sample-barcoded 5' primer. TCRdb trimmed public reads at Q25 via fastp, called clones via MiXCR and kept in-frame beta chains. Each CDR3 protein gets just one entry, which takes the most common genes and DNA from the rows behind it. The sample profile shows about 290,000 distinct CDR3 sequences; 27% of them were found once. Of the sample, roughly 30% is held by the ten largest clones. The sample was blood. These receptor sequences come from a woman aged 65 to 85 in good health.

This chain connects TRBV29-1 to TRBJ2-1; perhaps TRBD2 as D (6 bases). Germline V lookup: CDR1 SQVTM, CDR2 ANQGSEA. The CDR3 is 14 residues long. V was cut by 3 bases and J by 10 bases, with 19 bases left in between. The CDR3 spells CSVERETRMGEQFF. As DNA, the CDR3 is TGCAGCGTTGAGCGTGAGACTAGAATGGGGGAGCAGTTCTTC.

In this sample, this clonotype turned up a few times. The chain's CDR3 is CSARVSVRPDNEQYF. CDR3 nucleotides: TGCAGTGCTAGAGTTTCTGTCCGACCTGATAACGAGCAGTACTTC. V usage is TRBV20-1 and J usage is TRBJ2-5; D gene uncertain. The end of the DNA aligns better with TRBJ2-7, so the J call may be wrong. The CDR3 contains 15 residues. Per the germline V gene, CDR1 is DFQATT and CDR2 is SNEGSKA (reference sequence).

Here the CDR3 DNA reads TGTGCCAGCAGCTTAGATGGGGCTGGTGAGCAGTTCTTC. Protein: CASSLDGAGEQFF. The chain has TRBV7-2 and TRBJ2-1, with a tentative D call TRBD1 (5 bases). V shed 1 base and J shed 9 bases, with 10 bases lying between them. CDR1 SGHTA and CDR2 FQGNSA come from the germline V gene. This CDR3 comprises 13 residues. Combining the CDR3 with reference TRBV7-2 and TRBJ2-1 gives the whole variable domain GAGVSQSPSNKVTEKGKDVELRCDPISGHTALYWYRQSLGQGLEFLIYFQGNSAPDKSGLPSDRFSAERTGGSVSTLTIQRTQQEDSAVYLCASSLDGAGEQFFGPGTRLTVL.

V and J are TRBV10-2 and TRBJ2-4; TRBD1 might be the D (6 bases). Deletions cut 2 bases from V and 6 bases from J, with 20 bases between. CDR1 is WSHSY and CDR2 is SAAADI in the germline V gene. The CDR3 consists of 17 residues. The CDR3 protein is CASSERSGAPRLNIQYF. CDR3 sequence (DNA): TGCGCCAGCAGTGAGCGTTCAGGGGCCCCTCGCTTAAACATTCAGTACTTC.

This clonotype was detected only a few times. V gene TRBV28 combines with J gene TRBJ2-5; no clear D. The better agreement between TRBJ2-7 and the DNA end casts doubt on the J call. Germline V gene data show CDR1 as MDHEN and CDR2 as SYDVKM. The CDR3 spans 15 residues. The CDR3 coding sequence is TGTGCCAGCAGTCCTGCCTCGGCCTTATCATACGAGCAGTACTTC. Translated, it gives CASSPASALSYEQYF.

This clonotype has more than one count but fewer than ten. The V call is TRBV6-5, the J call TRBJ1-1; weak D call: TRBD1 (5 bases). Trimming took 0 bases from V and 1 from J, leaving 12 bases between them. CDR1 MNHEY and CDR2 SVGAGI come from the germline V gene. The CDR3 loop spans 16 amino acids. The CDR3 nucleotides read TGTGCCAGCAGTTACTCGGCAGGGCGCTCGAACACTGAAGCTTTCTTT. Amino acids: CASSYSAGRSNTEAFF.

This clonotype came up a few times. The CDR3 bases are TGCAGCGTTGAAAGCGCGGCTGAGACCCAGTACTTC. It codes for CSVESAAETQYF. The chain joins TRBV29-1 to TRBJ2-5, with D unresolved. V was cut by 2 bases and J by 5 bases, with 9 bases left in between. Per the germline V gene, CDR1 is SQVTM and CDR2 is ANQGSEA. The CDR3 sequence is 12 residues long.

This clonotype showed up just a few times. The chain employs TRBV28 and TRBJ2-3; 7 nucleotides agree with TRBD1. The CDR3 loop spans 15 amino acids. J was trimmed by 2 bases and V by 6 bases; bases with no gene match: 8. Per germline, CDR1 MDHEN and CDR2 SYDVKM. CDR3: CASRSGGPHTDTQYF. The CDR3, as DNA: TGTGCCAGCAGGTCAGGGGGACCCCACACAGATACGCAGTATTTT.

This clonotype was seen only a few times. The J gene is TRBJ2-1, the V gene TRBV2; TRBD2 aligns across 9 bases. The germline CDR1 and CDR2 sequences are SNHLY and FYNNEI. The V and J ends lost 8 bases and 6 bases, in that order; junction bases with no gene match: 14. The CDR3 length is 16 residues. CDR3 residues: CASSSSGGLASNEQFF. The CDR3 nucleotides read TGTGCCAGCTCCAGCTCGGGGGGACTAGCTTCCAATGAGCAGTTCTTC.

The chain has TRBV24-1 and TRBJ1-2; the match to TRBD1 covers 7 bases. V gave up 5 bases and J gave up 7 bases; unmatched junction bases: 6. Germline V CDR1 and CDR2: KGHDR, SFDVKD. The CDR3 runs 13 residues. CDR3 sequence: CATSGDRVGGYTF. In DNA, the CDR3 is TGTGCCACCAGTGGTGACAGGGTCGGTGGCTACACCTTC.

This clonotype has more than one count but fewer than ten. The J gene is TRBJ1-3, the V gene TRBV15; 7 bases agree with TRBD1. V gave up 1 base and J gave up 3 bases; unmatched junction bases: 6. The CDR3 totals 16 residues. Looked up from germline, CDR1 is LNHNV and CDR2 is YYDKDF (reference sequence). The CDR3 bases are TGTGCCACCAGCAGAGGAGTGAGGACAGGTGGAAACACCATATATTTT. Translating it yields CATSRGVRTGGNTIYF.

The chain employs TRBV6-6 and TRBJ2-7; D gene uncertain. The CDR3 totals 11 residues. V dropped 8 bases and J dropped 3 bases, with 8 bases sitting between them. The germline V gene has CDR1 MNHNY and CDR2 SVGAGI (reference sequence). As DNA, the CDR3 is TGTGCCAGCGCTAACGTCTACGAGCAGTACTTC. This codes for CASANVYEQYF.

This clonotype has more than one count but fewer than ten. V and J are TRBV3-1 and TRBJ2-1, with D unresolved. Trimming removed 1 base at V and 9 bases at J, with 7 bases between. The CDR3 is 12 amino acids. Germline assignment: CDR1 LGHDT and CDR2 YNNKEL (reference sequence). The CDR3 here is CASSQGMGEQFF. The CDR3 region has the DNA TGTGCCAGCAGCCAAGGAATGGGTGAGCAGTTCTTC.

The rearrangement links TRBV4-3 to TRBJ2-7; TRBD2 aligns across 8 bases. Germline V lookup: CDR1 LGHNA, CDR2 YSLEER. Germline trimming cut 1 base from V and 4 bases from J; bases unmatched to any gene: 6. The CDR3 spans 15 residues. CDR3 residues: CASSQVAGGPYEQYF. CDR3 nucleotide sequence: TGCGCCAGCAGCCAAGTGGCGGGAGGACCGTACGAGCAGTACTTC.

This clonotype was observed at least ten times. The CDR3 DNA is TGTGCCAGCAGCCCCCGGGCTATAAGCAATGAGCAGTTCTTC. This gives the protein CASSPRAISNEQFF. This chain uses TRBV3-1 with TRBJ2-1; D unclear. The germline CDR1 and CDR2 sequences are LGHDT and YNNKEL (reference sequence). This CDR3 is built from 14 residues. V lost 4 bases and J 6 bases, leaving 13 bases between the germline ends.